This T cell receptor (beta chain) comes out of a study of quantifying T cell responses using KT2 cells. Study-wide background: cDNA was made from DNase-treated RNA using alpha and beta constant primers. Estimated efficiency of the T4 ligation step was above 9% under optimum conditions. Study results and caveats: KT2 sequence counts showed saturation when very many KT2 cells were spiked in.

Only a few counts were recorded for this clonotype. The antigen remains undetermined. An oligo carrying a UMI was ligated to the cDNA 3' end. An equimolar mix of RC1.1 and RC1.2 primed the beta chain across TRBC1 and TRBC2. TCRdb passed the UMI-ligation and nested PCR reads through MiXCR, listing each CDR3 protein once. The top ten clones hold about 9.9% of a sample with about 33,000 distinct CDR3 sequences, 9% to 12% of them seen once. This CDR3 contains 14 residues. Germline values: CDR1 MGHDK, CDR2 SYGVNS. J gave up 6 bases and V 4 bases, and 2 bases lay outside the gene matches. The rearrangement uses TRBV25-1 and TRBJ1-6; 8 bases match TRBD1. This clonotype originated in a human donor. The specimen sequenced was PBMCs spiked with cells of the T cell clone KT2. CDR3 bases: TGTGCCAGCAGTGGGGGACAGGTTAATTCACCCCTCCACTTT. It codes for CASSGGQVNSPLHF.